This TCR beta chain derives from a study of CD8 T cells in ankylosing spondylitis. The study, taken as a whole, reports: About 8 highly homologous variants made up a TCR beta motif, and this motif appeared characteristic of ankylosing spondylitis blood. Matched synovial fluid from ankylosing spondylitis patients was reported to be enriched for disease-linked clones.

V was pared by 1 base and J by 4 bases, with 11 bases between. The CDR3 totals 15 residues. Germline V lookup: CDR1 LGHNA, CDR2 YSLEER. Making the TCR beta libraries involved quantitative 5'-RACE with molecular barcodes. One entry per CDR3 protein results from TCRdb running MiXCR on the 5' RACE reads. The sample consists of some 800,000 distinct CDR3 sequences, 12% of them appearing once. On this clonotype: The antigen is unknown.

V and J are TRBV4-3 and TRBJ1-3; TRBD1 might be the D (6 bases). Sequencing used blood, either unsorted or a sorted T cell fraction (not recorded which). The sequence was collected from a male donor with ankylosing spondylitis. The CDR3 here is CASSQGRGYGNTIYF. In DNA, the CDR3 is TGCGCCAGCAGCCAAGGGAGGGGGTACGGAAACACCATATATTTT.